Shown below are 25 T cell receptor beta chains from a single sample sequenced in a study of response to subunit inactivated influenza vaccine. One entry per CDR3 protein, called by TCRdb with MiXCR from the RT-PCR reads. The sample holds some 300,000 distinct CDR3 sequences, approximately 23% seen once. The sample here was PBMCs from blood, taken approximately 20 months after vaccination. These receptors came from a man aged 50 to 69 who received an inactivated influenza vaccine.

V and J are TRBV20-1 and TRBJ2-1; weak D call: TRBD2 (6 bases). The V gene lost 0 bases and the J gene lost 6 bases, with 12 bases spanning the gap. From germline, CDR1 is DFQATT and CDR2 SNEGSKA (reference sequence). CDR3 size: 14 residues. CDR3 nucleotide sequence: TGCAGTGCTAGAGATTGGGGCGGGATCAATGAGCAGTTCTTC. Its protein is CSARDWGGINEQFF.

The chain employs TRBV24-1 and TRBJ2-1; D tentatively reads TRBD1 or TRBD2 (5 bases each). Trimming pared 4 bases from V and 7 bases from J, leaving 13 bases between. The CDR3 is 14 residues long. Germline V CDR1 and CDR2: KGHDR, SFDVKD. For the CDR3, the DNA is TGTGCCACCAGTGAGAGGGACGGATTAAATGAGCAGTTCTTC. Protein product: CATSERDGLNEQFF.

This chain connects TRBV4-1 to TRBJ2-5; D may be TRBD2 (6 bases). V lost 2 bases, J lost 6 bases, and 16 bases lay in between. Germline CDR1 is MGHRA and CDR2 is YSYEKL. There are 15 residues in the CDR3. CDR3 sequence (DNA): TGCGCCAGCAGCCAACTAAGGGACTCCAAAAAGACCCAGTACTTC. Residues: CASSQLRDSKKTQYF.

V and J are TRBV7-8 and TRBJ2-5; D is undetermined. CDR3 length equals 13 residues. Germline CDR1 SGHVS, CDR2 FQNEAQ. Between the trimmed V and J ends, which lost 5 bases and 2 bases, there was a span of 9 bases. CDR3 in DNA: TGTGCCAGCAGCCGAGGACGGCAAGAGACCCAGTACTTC. It translates to CASSRGRQETQYF.

This clonotype occurred a few times. V is TRBV6-2 or TRBV6-3 and J is TRBJ1-2; D unresolved. This CDR3 spans 11 amino acids. V was trimmed by 1 base and J by 5 bases, leaving 2 bases between them. Germline CDR1 and CDR2: MNHEY and SVGEGT. The CDR3 nucleotides read TGTGCCAGCAGTTACTGGTATGGCTACACCTTC. Translating it yields CASSYWYGYTF.

The chain employs TRBV20-1 and TRBJ1-3; D call uncertain. Trimming left V 5 bases short and J 2 bases short, with 10 bases between. There are 13 residues in the CDR3. Per germline, CDR1 DFQATT and CDR2 SNEGSKA (reference sequence). The DNA for the CDR3 is TGCAGTGCTCGCCGTCGTACTGGAAACACCATATATTTT. The encoded protein is CSARRRTGNTIYF.

This clonotype was detected only a few times. CDR3 nucleotide sequence: TGTGCCAGCAGCCAAGCCACCCAGTATGGCTACACCTTC. Its translation: CASSQATQYGYTF. The chain combines TRBV3-1 with TRBJ1-2; D gene unclear. The CDR3 extends over 13 amino acids. CDR1 and CDR2 (germline): LGHDT, YNNKEL (reference sequence). Trimming removed 1 base from V and 5 bases from J, with 8 bases in between.

The sample holds many counts of this clonotype. V gene TRBV12-3 or TRBV12-4 combines with J gene TRBJ1-1, with D possibly matching TRBD1 (6 bases). The CDR3 contains 13 residues. The ends were cut back, 8 bases at V and 3 bases at J, with 13 bases in the middle. The DNA of the CDR3 is TGTGCCAGCCTGGACAGACCCCACACTGAAGCTTTCTTT. Translated, it gives CASLDRPHTEAFF.

The table lists this clonotype with a few counts. This sequence joins TRBV28 and TRBJ2-1; no clear D. Germline CDR1 is MDHEN and CDR2 is SYDVKM. V dropped 2 bases and J dropped 0 bases, with 14 bases sitting between them. This CDR3 region has 17 residues. CDR3: CASSLTIVSSSYNEQFF. DNA for the CDR3: TGTGCCAGCAGTTTAACAATAGTGTCGAGCTCCTACAATGAGCAGTTCTTC. The full variable domain, in which reference TRBV28 and TRBJ2-1 provide the parts outside the CDR3, is DVKVTQSSRYLVKRTGEKVFLECVQDMDHENMFWYRQDPGLGLRLIYFSYDVKMKEKGDIPEGYSVSREKKERFSLILESASTNQTSMYLCASSLTIVSSSYNEQFFGPGTRLTVL.

This sequence joins TRBV20-1 and TRBJ2-1; 8 bases map to TRBD2. J lost 5 bases, V lost 7 bases, and 7 bases had no gene match. The CDR3 sequence is 13 residues long. From germline, CDR1 is DFQATT and CDR2 SNEGSKA (reference sequence). CDR3 sequence (DNA): TGCAGTGTAGCAGCGGGGGCCGACAATGAGCAGTTCTTC. Protein sequence: CSVAAGADNEQFF.

The chain has TRBV12-3 or TRBV12-4 and TRBJ1-1; tentative D call: TRBD1 (5 bases). The V and J ends lost 7 bases and 4 bases respectively, with 16 bases between them. The CDR3 is 14 residues long. The CDR3 spells CASIFDSLGTEAFF. CDR3 nucleotide sequence: TGTGCCAGCATCTTCGACAGCCTCGGCACTGAAGCTTTCTTT.

V and J are TRBV20-1 and TRBJ2-7, with D possibly being TRBD1 (5 bases). This CDR3 has 14 amino acids. Germline CDR1 and CDR2: DFQATT and SNEGSKA (reference sequence). V was cut by 0 bases and J by 1 base, with 10 bases left in between. CDR3: CSARDATESYEQYF. The CDR3 nucleotides read TGCAGTGCTAGAGATGCGACAGAGTCCTACGAGCAGTACTTC.

This clonotype occurred a few times. The gene calls are TRBV2 and TRBJ1-2; D not certain. Trimming removed 0 bases from V and 3 bases from J, with 5 bases in between. The CDR3 loop spans 13 amino acids. CDR1 and CDR2 from the germline V gene are SNHLY and FYNNEI. The DNA of the CDR3 is TGTGCCAGCAGTGAAGCGCGGGACTATGGCTACACCTTC. Its protein is CASSEARDYGYTF.

This clonotype has more than one count but fewer than ten. J is TRBJ2-7 and V is TRBV12-3 or TRBV12-4; no reliable D call. The V and J ends lost 5 bases and 0 bases respectively, with 11 bases between them. The CDR3 runs 14 residues. The CDR3 sequence: CASSRPRVSYEQYF. The CDR3 DNA follows: TGTGCCAGCAGTCGACCACGCGTCTCCTACGAGCAGTACTTC.

This rearrangement joins TRBV6-5 to TRBJ2-3; D possibly corresponds to TRBD1 (6 bases). Deletions cut 1 base from V and 2 bases from J, with 10 bases between. The CDR3 spans 15 residues. Per the germline V gene, CDR1 is MNHEY and CDR2 is SVGAGI. The DNA for the CDR3 is TGTGCCAGCAGTTACTTCCGGACAGACACAGATACGCAGTATTTT. It translates to CASSYFRTDTDTQYF.

The table lists this clonotype with many counts. V is TRBV29-1 and J is TRBJ1-2; TRBD1 is a possible D gene (6 bases). There are 13 residues in the CDR3. The V end lost 5 bases, the J end lost 5 bases, and 15 bases lay between the germline ends. Per germline, CDR1 SQVTM and CDR2 ANQGSEA. In DNA, the CDR3 is TGCAGCGTTAATCCAGGGGTATCTTATGGCTACACCTTC. Translated: CSVNPGVSYGYTF.

The rearrangement joins TRBV5-5 to TRBJ1-1; D is ambiguous. CDR1 SGHKS and CDR2 YYEKEE come from the germline V gene (reference sequence). Trimming left V 0 bases short and J 2 bases short, with 11 bases between. The CDR3 has 15 residues. This chain's CDR3 is CASSLGGLINTEAFF. The CDR3 DNA is TGTGCCAGCAGCTTGGGGGGTCTGATTAACACTGAAGCTTTCTTT.

J is TRBJ2-3 and V is TRBV7-9; D assignment may be TRBD1 or TRBD2 (5 bases each). Germline CDR1 reads SEHNR; CDR2 reads FQNEAQ (reference sequence). Trimming cost V 5 bases and J 6 bases, with 12 bases left between them. The CDR3 spans 13 residues. Written as DNA, the CDR3 is TGTGCCAGCAGCGCCGGGACCCTGGATACGCAGTATTTT. Protein: CASSAGTLDTQYF.

This clonotype was picked up many times. This rearrangement joins TRBV7-9 to TRBJ2-2, with D perhaps TRBD2 (6 bases). Per the germline V gene, CDR1 is SEHNR and CDR2 is FQNEAQ (reference sequence). The germline V and J ends were trimmed by 2 bases and 6 bases, with 10 bases remaining between them. The CDR3 has 14 residues. The CDR3 nucleotides read TGTGCCAGCAGCTTATCGGGGGACGCCGGGGAGCTGTTTTTT. Translated: CASSLSGDAGELFF.

The V and J genes are TRBV20-1 and TRBJ1-5; D is unresolved. CDR3 size: 12 residues. V shed 5 bases and J shed 2 bases, with 7 bases lying between them. Per the germline V gene, CDR1 is DFQATT and CDR2 is SNEGSKA (reference sequence). DNA of the CDR3: TGCAGTGCTGGCGCGGGCAATCAGCCCCAGCATTTT. This sequence encodes CSAGAGNQPQHF.

The rearrangement joins TRBV11-2 to TRBJ2-7, with 7 positions matching TRBD1. The CDR3 runs 13 residues. Trimming cost V 6 bases and J 5 bases; bases outside gene matches: 7. CDR1 and CDR2 (germline): SGHAT, FQNNGV. The CDR3 is CASSIDRAHEQYF. The CDR3 nucleotides are TGTGCCAGCAGTATCGACAGGGCTCACGAGCAGTACTTC.

The rearrangement links TRBV7-8 to TRBJ2-4; D is unresolved. The germline V and J ends were trimmed by 4 bases and 0 bases, with 10 bases remaining between them. Germline-derived CDR1 and CDR2 are SGHVS and FQNEAQ. The CDR3 contains 15 residues. CDR3 nucleotides: TGTGCCAGCAGCTCGGCTAGGGTAGCCAAAAACATTCAGTACTTC. It translates to CASSSARVAKNIQYF.

This clonotype was counted only a few times. The V and J genes are TRBV10-3 and TRBJ2-7, with a weak D call TRBD1 (5 bases). V was pared by 6 bases and J by 0 bases, with 12 bases between. The CDR3 is 14 residues long. CDR1 and CDR2 (germline): ENHRY, SYGVKD. CDR3 residues: CAIRSRESSYEQYF. The DNA for the CDR3 is TGTGCCATCAGATCCAGGGAAAGCTCCTACGAGCAGTACTTC.

This clonotype was seen once. The chain employs TRBV7-2 and TRBJ2-1; D might be TRBD1 (6 bases). V shed 5 bases and J shed 11 bases, with 19 bases lying between them. The germline V gene encodes CDR1 SGHTA and CDR2 FQGNSA. This CDR3 has 14 amino acids. The chain's CDR3 is CASSTGWGRVKQFF. DNA for the CDR3: TGTGCCAGCAGCACAGGGTGGGGCCGGGTAAAGCAGTTCTTC.

This clonotype was seen a few times. This sequence joins TRBV6-2 or TRBV6-3 and TRBJ1-6, with D unclear. The CDR3 runs 13 residues. Between the trimmed V and J ends, which lost 6 bases and 7 bases, there was a span of 10 bases. Germline CDR1 reads MNHEY; CDR2 reads SVGEGT. CDR3 bases: TGTGCCAGCAGAAAGGACGGCAATTCACCCCTCCACTTT. Protein product: CASRKDGNSPLHF.